The 8 T cell receptor beta chains below all came from one sample that was sequenced in a study of OX40 agonist ivuxolimab in advanced cancers. Profiled with immunoSEQ multiplex PCR; TCRdb holds only in-frame clones, not every one. The sample contains just under 80,000 clones, roughly 86% of which appear only once. Sequencing was performed on CD4+ or CD8+ T cells sorted from blood, taken in a trial of the OX40 agonist ivuxolimab. These receptors were taken from an adult with an advanced solid tumor such as melanoma, head and neck, liver or kidney cancer.

The chain employs TRBV4-3 and TRBJ1-6; D might be TRBD1 (5 bases). CDR3 length: 14 amino acids. Germline CDR1 and CDR2: LGHNA and YSLEER. The germline V and J ends were trimmed by 0 bases and 10 bases, with 10 bases remaining between them. CDR3 sequence: CASSQDGGYSPLHF. In DNA, the CDR3 is TGCGCCAGCAGCCAAGATGGGGGGTACTCACCCCTCCACTTT.

The chain employs TRBV14 and TRBJ2-2; D may be TRBD1 (6 bases). CDR1 SGHDN and CDR2 FVKESK come from the germline V gene. Trimming took off 4 bases at V and 1 base at J, with 19 bases between the two ends. This CDR3 region has 18 residues. Written as DNA, the CDR3 is TGTGCCAGCAGCCCGTTACAGGGATCGGATGGGAACACCGGGGAGCTGTTTTTT. Protein sequence: CASSPLQGSDGNTGELFF.

The chain links TRBV10-3 to TRBJ2-1; 9 bases are shared with TRBD1. The CDR3 consists of 13 residues. The trim removed 6 bases at V and 10 bases at J, leaving 7 bases unmatched. Per the germline V gene, CDR1 is ENHRY and CDR2 is SYGVKD. The CDR3 sequence is CAIRDRGEGEQFF. In nucleotides, the CDR3 is TGTGCCATCAGAGACAGGGGGGAGGGCGAGCAGTTCTTC.

The rearrangement joins TRBV13 to TRBJ2-1, with 11 bases aligning to TRBD2. Germline CDR1 reads PRHDT; CDR2 reads FYEKMQ (reference sequence). After removal of 5 bases from V and 13 bases from J, the junction contained 7 bases not matched to a gene. The CDR3 consists of 13 residues. In nucleotides, the CDR3 is TGTGCCAGCAGCCAAGGGACTAGCGGCGTACAGTTCTTC. This codes for CASSQGTSGVQFF.

The CDR3 is CASSLEVAGNQPQHF. As DNA, the CDR3 is TGTGCCAGCAGCTTAGAGGTAGCGGGCAATCAGCCCCAGCATTTT. The chain combines TRBV7-8 with TRBJ1-5; D gene uncertain. The V gene's germline CDR1 is SGHVS and CDR2 FQNEAQ. The CDR3 totals 15 residues. Trimming removed 1 base from V and 2 bases from J, with 9 bases in between.

V gene TRBV7-8 combines with J gene TRBJ2-7, with D unresolved. The germline V gene has CDR1 SGHVS and CDR2 FQNEAQ. Deletions cut 3 bases from V and 2 bases from J, with 14 bases between. The CDR3 is 15 residues long. CDR3 sequence: CASSLVTVSTYEQYF. The DNA of the CDR3 is TGTGCCAGCAGCTTGGTTACAGTCTCTACCTACGAGCAGTACTTC.

This clone was detected only once. The rearrangement joins TRBV4-3 to TRBJ2-1; no definite D call. V shed 4 bases and J shed 4 bases, with 8 bases lying between them. The length of the CDR3 is 13 residues. Germline CDR1 and CDR2: LGHNA and YSLEER. This CDR3 reads CASSLALYNEQFF. The CDR3 nucleotides are TGCGCCAGCAGCCTGGCCTTATACAATGAGCAGTTCTTC.

The V call is TRBV7-9, the J call TRBJ2-5; 7 positions match TRBD1. With 5 bases clipped from V and 2 bases from J, the junction kept 14 bases outside the gene matches. CDR3 length: 17 residues. The germline CDR1 and CDR2 sequences are SEHNR and FQNEAQ (reference sequence). In DNA, the CDR3 is TGTGCCAGCAGCCCATCCCCGGGACAGAGGGGGCAAGAGACCCAGTACTTC. Translating it yields CASSPSPGQRGQETQYF.